The rows below give T cell receptor beta chains drawn from one sample of a study of T cell responses to AZD1222 COVID-19 vaccine. Libraries were prepared by immunoSEQ multiplex PCR; TCRdb keeps only in-frame clonotypes and omits some of them. In the table there are about 97,000 clones, roughly 87% of which are singletons. Sequences were derived from peripheral blood, sampled on day 0 of AZD1222 vaccination. These receptors were collected from an adult in good health. Each CDR3 is given with its conserved first and last residue. Fields, in order: J gene, V gene, clone size, D gene, CDR3 protein, CDR3 DNA. The D gene is left open where the match is weak. A row's size may be missing; if present it is once, few, many or a size class.

J gene: TRBJ1-4; V gene: TRBV10-2; clone size: once; D gene: -; CDR3 protein: CASRSHSSREKLFF; CDR3 DNA: TGCGCCAGCAGATCTCACTCTTCCAGGGAAAAACTGTTTTTT
J gene: TRBJ1-1; V gene: TRBV19; clone size: -; D gene: -; CDR3 protein: CASSVRERTEAFF; CDR3 DNA: TGTGCCAGTAGTGTCAGGGAACGCACTGAAGCTTTCTTT
J gene: TRBJ1-5; V gene: TRBV5-4; clone size: -; D gene: -; CDR3 protein: CASSTGPGFDQPQHF; CDR3 DNA: TGTGCCAGCAGCACAGGGCCGGGGTTCGATCAGCCCCAGCATTTT
J gene: TRBJ2-3; V gene: TRBV5-5; clone size: -; D gene: TRBD1; CDR3 protein: CASSGRVGQGSTDTQYF; CDR3 DNA: TGTGCCAGCAGCGGCCGGGTGGGACAGGGGTCCACAGATACGCAGTATTTT
J gene: TRBJ1-1; V gene: TRBV6-5; clone size: -; D gene: -; CDR3 protein: CASSYSGAEAFF; CDR3 DNA: TGTGCCAGCAGTTACTCGGGGGCCGAAGCTTTCTTT
J gene: TRBJ2-7; V gene: TRBV27; clone size: once; D gene: TRBD1; CDR3 protein: CASSLSAPGQGAGEQYF; CDR3 DNA: TGTGCCAGCAGTTTATCGGCCCCGGGACAGGGGGCGGGCGAGCAGTACTTC
J gene: TRBJ2-1; V gene: TRBV19; clone size: -; D gene: -; CDR3 protein: CASSIGSSGPYNEQFF; CDR3 DNA: TGTGCCAGTAGTATCGGGAGTAGCGGTCCCTACAATGAGCAGTTCTTC
J gene: TRBJ1-5; V gene: TRBV30; clone size: -; D gene: -; CDR3 protein: CAWSPGDSSNQPQHF; CDR3 DNA: TGTGCCTGGAGTCCAGGGGACTCTAGCAATCAGCCCCAGCATTTT
J gene: TRBJ2-2; V gene: TRBV3-1/TRBV3-2; clone size: once; D gene: -; CDR3 protein: CASSLRTGNTGELFF; CDR3 DNA: TGTGCCAGCAGCCTCAGGACTGGGAACACCGGGGAGCTGTTTTTT
J gene: TRBJ1-1; V gene: TRBV5-1; clone size: once; D gene: TRBD1; CDR3 protein: CASSPLVQGAPETEAFF; CDR3 DNA: TGCGCCAGCAGCCCGCTAGTACAGGGGGCGCCGGAGACTGAAGCTTTCTTT
J gene: TRBJ2-2; V gene: TRBV10-2; clone size: -; D gene: TRBD2; CDR3 protein: CASSGGRETGELFF; CDR3 DNA: TGCGCCAGCAGCGGCGGGAGAGAAACCGGGGAGCTGTTTTTT
J gene: TRBJ2-7; V gene: TRBV9; clone size: once; D gene: TRBD2; CDR3 protein: CASSVGLAALEQYF; CDR3 DNA: TGTGCCAGCAGCGTAGGCCTAGCGGCCCTAGAGCAGTACTTC
J gene: TRBJ1-2; V gene: TRBV6-5; clone size: -; D gene: TRBD1; CDR3 protein: CASSYSLGTERVAHF; CDR3 DNA: TGTGCCAGCAGTTACTCGCTAGGGACAGAACGGGTGGCACACTTC
J gene: TRBJ1-4; V gene: TRBV7-2; clone size: -; D gene: -; CDR3 protein: CASSRTARNEKLFF; CDR3 DNA: TGTGCCAGCAGCAGGACAGCACGCAATGAAAAACTGTTTTTT
J gene: TRBJ2-7; V gene: TRBV6-6; clone size: -; D gene: TRBD2; CDR3 protein: CASSYTGTSDEQYF; CDR3 DNA: TGTGCCAGCAGTTACACCGGGACTAGCGACGAGCAGTACTTC
J gene: TRBJ1-2; V gene: TRBV6-1; clone size: -; D gene: -; CDR3 protein: CASSEAGAGGGYTF; CDR3 DNA: TGTGCCAGCAGTGAGGCGGGGGCCGGCGGTGGCTACACCTTC
J gene: TRBJ2-7; V gene: TRBV7-9; clone size: -; D gene: TRBD2; CDR3 protein: CASSTAGVKYF; CDR3 DNA: TGTGCCAGCAGCACAGCGGGAGTGAAATACTTC
J gene: TRBJ2-2; V gene: TRBV15; clone size: -; D gene: TRBD1; CDR3 protein: CAIRQGAGTGELFF; CDR3 DNA: TGTGCCATAAGACAGGGGGCGGGTACCGGGGAGCTGTTTTTT
J gene: TRBJ1-2; V gene: TRBV27; clone size: -; D gene: -; CDR3 protein: CASSSLWGYGYTF; CDR3 DNA: TGTGCCAGCAGTTCCCTGTGGGGATATGGCTACACCTTC
J gene: TRBJ1-5; V gene: TRBV5-8; clone size: -; D gene: -; CDR3 protein: CASSFAGNNQPQHF; CDR3 DNA: TGTGCCAGCAGCTTTGCGGGGAACAATCAGCCCCAGCATTTT
J gene: TRBJ1-4; V gene: TRBV28; clone size: -; D gene: -; CDR3 protein: CASREGIGEKLFF; CDR3 DNA: TGTGCCAGCAGGGAGGGTATAGGAGAAAAACTGTTTTTT
J gene: TRBJ1-5; V gene: TRBV4-1; clone size: -; D gene: -; CDR3 protein: CASSRNLREISVKTKPQHF; CDR3 DNA: TGCGCCAGCAGCCGAAACCTCCGGGAGATCTCGGTAAAAACGAAGCCCCAGCATTTT
J gene: TRBJ2-7; V gene: TRBV7-9; clone size: -; D gene: -; CDR3 protein: CASSLGANSYEQYF; CDR3 DNA: TGTGCCAGCAGCTTGGGGGCTAACTCCTACGAGCAGTACTTC
J gene: TRBJ2-1; V gene: TRBV7-2; clone size: -; D gene: TRBD2; CDR3 protein: CASSLVGRAGDEQFF; CDR3 DNA: TGTGCCAGCAGCTTAGTCGGGAGGGCGGGGGATGAGCAGTTCTTC
J gene: TRBJ1-3; V gene: TRBV28; clone size: -; D gene: -; CDR3 protein: CASSLSISGNTIYF; CDR3 DNA: TGTGCCAGCAGTTTAAGTATCTCTGGAAACACCATATATTTT
J gene: TRBJ2-7; V gene: TRBV7-9; clone size: -; D gene: -; CDR3 protein: CASSLSVKSYEQYF; CDR3 DNA: TGTGCCAGCAGCTTAAGTGTAAAGTCCTACGAGCAGTACTTC
J gene: TRBJ1-6; V gene: TRBV30; clone size: -; D gene: -; CDR3 protein: CAWDKAAYNSPLHF; CDR3 DNA: TGTGCCTGGGACAAAGCGGCCTATAATTCACCCCTCCACTTT
J gene: TRBJ1-5; V gene: TRBV5-6; clone size: -; D gene: -; CDR3 protein: CASSLTDSNQPQHF; CDR3 DNA: TGTGCCAGCAGCCTGACAGATAGCAATCAGCCCCAGCATTTT
J gene: TRBJ1-3; V gene: TRBV6-5; clone size: -; D gene: -; CDR3 protein: CASSYSQGRGNTIYF; CDR3 DNA: TGTGCCAGCAGTTACTCCCAAGGGCGTGGAAACACCATATATTTT
J gene: TRBJ1-1; V gene: TRBV29-1; clone size: -; D gene: TRBD1; CDR3 protein: CSVGDRGPRTEAFF; CDR3 DNA: TGCAGCGTTGGGGACAGGGGGCCGAGGACTGAAGCTTTCTTT
J gene: TRBJ1-1; V gene: TRBV3-1/TRBV3-2; clone size: -; D gene: -; CDR3 protein: CASTGDRLTEAFF; CDR3 DNA: TGTGCCAGCACCGGTGACAGGCTCACTGAAGCTTTCTTT
J gene: TRBJ2-1; V gene: TRBV7-3; clone size: -; D gene: TRBD2; CDR3 protein: CASSYLSGGAYNEQFF; CDR3 DNA: TGTGCCAGCAGCTACCTTAGCGGGGGCGCCTACAATGAGCAGTTCTTC
J gene: TRBJ2-7; V gene: TRBV27; clone size: once; D gene: TRBD1; CDR3 protein: CASSTGGLDEQYF; CDR3 DNA: TGTGCCAGCAGTACAGGGGGCTTAGACGAGCAGTACTTC
J gene: TRBJ1-6; V gene: TRBV6-6; clone size: -; D gene: -; CDR3 protein: CASSTQGWDNSPLHF; CDR3 DNA: TGTGCCAGCAGCACCCAGGGGTGGGATAATTCACCCCTCCACTTT
J gene: TRBJ1-5; V gene: TRBV14; clone size: -; D gene: -; CDR3 protein: CASSQDPNPLGLYSNQPQHF; CDR3 DNA: TGTGCCAGCAGCCAAGATCCAAATCCCCTGGGGCTTTATAGCAATCAGCCCCAGCATTTT
J gene: TRBJ1-4; V gene: TRBV28; clone size: -; D gene: -; CDR3 protein: CASSFGRINEKLFF; CDR3 DNA: TGTGCCAGCAGTTTTGGACGGATTAATGAAAAACTGTTTTTT